This TCR beta chain is from a study of T cell responses to AZD1222 COVID-19 vaccine. Findings and limits, study-wide: Reports indicate that nearly half of spike-specific TCRs are directed at unmutated variant regions.

On this clone itself: The antigen is undetermined.

This table comes from immunoSEQ multiplex PCR, and its TCRdb copy is limited to in-frame clones, with some not included. This sample has approximately 160,000 clones, with just over 90% found just once. This CDR3 has 15 amino acids. Germline assignment: CDR1 SGDLS and CDR2 YYNGEE. Trimming took 1 base from V and 4 from J; bases not matched to a gene: 4. The rearrangement links TRBV9 to TRBJ1-1; 10 bases are a match to TRBD1. The sequence was collected from an adult who received the AZD1222 COVID-19 vaccine. Source: peripheral blood, taken 28 days after the second AZD1222 dose. CDR3 DNA sequence: TGTGCCAGCAGCGTATACAGGACAGGGGGCACTGAAGCTTTCTTT. It yields the protein CASSVYRTGGTEAFF.